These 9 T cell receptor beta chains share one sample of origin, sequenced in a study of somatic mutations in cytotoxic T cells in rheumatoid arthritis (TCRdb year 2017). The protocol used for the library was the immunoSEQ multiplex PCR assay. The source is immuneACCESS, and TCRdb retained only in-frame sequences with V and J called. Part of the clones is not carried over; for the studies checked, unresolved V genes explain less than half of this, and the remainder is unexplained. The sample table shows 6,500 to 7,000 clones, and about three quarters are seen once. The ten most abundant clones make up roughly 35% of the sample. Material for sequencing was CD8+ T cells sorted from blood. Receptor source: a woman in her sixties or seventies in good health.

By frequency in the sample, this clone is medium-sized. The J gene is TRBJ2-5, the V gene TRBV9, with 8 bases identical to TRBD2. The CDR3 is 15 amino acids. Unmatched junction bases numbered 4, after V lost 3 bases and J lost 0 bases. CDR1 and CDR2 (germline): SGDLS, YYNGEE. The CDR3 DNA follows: TGTGCCAGCAGCGAGGGACTAGATTACCAAGAGACCCAGTACTTC. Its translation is CASSEGLDYQETQYF.

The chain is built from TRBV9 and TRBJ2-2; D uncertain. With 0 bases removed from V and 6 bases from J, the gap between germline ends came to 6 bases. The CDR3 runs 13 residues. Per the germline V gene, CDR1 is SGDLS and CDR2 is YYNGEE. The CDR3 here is CASSVEESGELFF. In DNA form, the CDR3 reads TGTGCCAGCAGCGTAGAAGAGTCCGGGGAGCTGTTTTTT. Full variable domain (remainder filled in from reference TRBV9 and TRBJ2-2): DSGVTQTPKHLITATGQRVTLRCSPRSGDLSVYWYQQSLDQGLQFLIQYYNGEERAKGNILERFSAQQFPDLHSELNLSSLELGDSALYFCASSVEESGELFFGEGSRLTVL.

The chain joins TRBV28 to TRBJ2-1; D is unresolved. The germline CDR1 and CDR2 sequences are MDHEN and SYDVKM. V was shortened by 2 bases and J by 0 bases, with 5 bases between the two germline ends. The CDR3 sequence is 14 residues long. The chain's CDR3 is CASSLVSSYNEQFF. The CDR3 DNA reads TGTGCCAGCAGTTTAGTGAGCTCCTACAATGAGCAGTTCTTC.

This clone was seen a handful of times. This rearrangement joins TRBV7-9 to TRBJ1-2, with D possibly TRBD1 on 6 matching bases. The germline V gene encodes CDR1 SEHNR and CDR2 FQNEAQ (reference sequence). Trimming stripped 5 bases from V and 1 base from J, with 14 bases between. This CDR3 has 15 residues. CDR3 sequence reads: CASSQLRQDNYGYTF. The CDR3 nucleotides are TGTGCCAGCAGCCAGCTTCGACAGGATAACTATGGCTACACCTTC. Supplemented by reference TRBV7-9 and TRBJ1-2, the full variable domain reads DTGVSQNPRHKITKRGQNVTFRCDPISEHNRLYWYRQTLGQGPEFLTYFQNEAQLEKSRLLSDRFSAERPKGSFSTLEIQRTEQGDSAMYLCASSQLRQDNYGYTFGSGTRLTVV.

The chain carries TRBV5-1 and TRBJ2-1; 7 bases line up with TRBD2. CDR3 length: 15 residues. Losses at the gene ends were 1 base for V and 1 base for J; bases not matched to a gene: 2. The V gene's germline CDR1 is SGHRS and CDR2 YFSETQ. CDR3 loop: CASSLTSVSYNEQFF. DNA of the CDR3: TGCGCCAGCAGCTTGACTAGCGTTTCCTACAATGAGCAGTTCTTC.

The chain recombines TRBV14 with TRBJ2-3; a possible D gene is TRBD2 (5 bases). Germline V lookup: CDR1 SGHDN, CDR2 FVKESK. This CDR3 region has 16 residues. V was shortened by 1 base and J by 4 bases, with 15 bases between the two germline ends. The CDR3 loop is CASSQVRASYSDTQYF. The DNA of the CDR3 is TGTGCCAGCAGCCAAGTGAGGGCCAGCTACTCAGATACGCAGTATTTT.

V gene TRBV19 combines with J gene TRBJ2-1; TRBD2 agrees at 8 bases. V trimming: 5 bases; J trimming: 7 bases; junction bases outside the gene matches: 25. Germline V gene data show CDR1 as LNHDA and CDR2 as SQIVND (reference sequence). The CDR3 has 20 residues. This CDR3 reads CASSFGLASPYGGSLNEQFF. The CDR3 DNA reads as TGTGCCAGTAGTTTTGGACTAGCATCGCCCTATGGTGGGTCGTTGAATGAGCAGTTCTTC.

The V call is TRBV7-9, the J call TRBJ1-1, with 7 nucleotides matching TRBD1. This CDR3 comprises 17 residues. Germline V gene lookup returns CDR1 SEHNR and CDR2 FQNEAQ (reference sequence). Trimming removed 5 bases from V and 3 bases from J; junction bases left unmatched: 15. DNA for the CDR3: TGTGCCAGCAGCACATTAACAATAGGGGGCGAGTACACTGAAGCTTTCTTT. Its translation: CASSTLTIGGEYTEAFF.

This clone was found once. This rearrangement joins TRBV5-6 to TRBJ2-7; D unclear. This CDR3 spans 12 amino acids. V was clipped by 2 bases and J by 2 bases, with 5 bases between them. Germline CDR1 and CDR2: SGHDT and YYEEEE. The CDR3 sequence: CASSFFTYEQYF. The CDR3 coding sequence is TGTGCCAGCAGCTTTTTTACCTACGAGCAGTACTTC.